This section outlines one TCR beta chain sequence together with its context. Germline V CDR1 and CDR2: SQVTM, ANQGSEA. V gave up 7 bases and J gave up 5 bases, with 15 bases separating them. The CDR3 has 13 residues. This sample was included in a study of blood T cell repertoires in COVID-19. Study-wide background: Italy, Spain and the United States were the sources of the convalescent and acute COVID-19 samples. T cells, B-cell-depleted T cells, or PBMCs provided the cDNA or gDNA that served as material.

Original data processing: Nucleated cell counts were estimated from reference gene primer amplification. Generated by immunoSEQ multiplex PCR, the TCRdb table keeps only in-frame clones and is missing some. That table gives V, J and clone size, and the DNA gave D and trimming. Among some 260,000 clones, 79% were seen once, and the ten largest hold roughly 4%. Sequencing was performed on peripheral blood. The chain is built from TRBV29-1 and TRBJ2-4; perhaps TRBD2 as D (6 bases). This sequence was found in a woman between 35 and 50 years old with active or convalescent COVID-19. CDR3 sequence: CSAHHGGENIQYF. The CDR3 nucleotides read TGCAGCGCCCACCACGGGGGAGAAAACATTCAGTACTTC.